The clone carrying this TCR beta chain appeared a few times. These data belong to a study of early T cells in non-severe SARS-CoV-2 infection. Germline V gene sequence: CDR1 MNHEY, CDR2 SVGAGI. Deletions cut 0 bases from V and 4 bases from J, with 4 bases between. The CDR3 sequence is 12 residues long. One entry per CDR3 protein results from TCRdb running MiXCR on the 5' RACE reads. The data contain tens of thousands of distinct CDR3 sequences, over 10% of them singletons. The material sequenced was whole blood. The chain links TRBV6-5 to TRBJ2-7; D is uncertain. The receptor's source is an adult who was a healthcare worker with PCR-confirmed SARS-CoV-2 infection or an uninfected control (not recorded which). Written as DNA, the CDR3 is TGTGCCAGCAGTTACTCCAAGTACGAGCAGTACTTC. The encoded protein is CASSYSKYEQYF.